The entry below gives a single T cell receptor beta chain sequence along with its context. This entry belongs to a study of blood T cell repertoires in COVID-19. Across the whole study: Sample material is recorded as cDNA or gDNA derived from T cells, B-cell-depleted T cells, or PBMCs.

This CDR3 spans 14 amino acids. Trimming removed 4 bases from V and 1 base from J, with 7 bases in between. The germline gives CDR1 SGHVS, CDR2 FQNEAQ. Methods used by the authors: Amplification of reference gene primers was used by the study to estimate nucleated cell counts. Data came from immunoSEQ multiplex PCR; TCRdb stores just in-frame clones and leaves some out. D and trimming were read from the DNA, whereas the V and J calls and clone size are those reported in that table. The repertoire holds roughly 100,000 clones, with roughly 88% as singletons. This TCR was sampled from a human donor in a cohort sampled during active COVID-19. Sequencing was performed on peripheral blood. The chain is built from TRBV7-8 and TRBJ2-2; D is perhaps TRBD2 (5 bases). The CDR3, as DNA: TGTGCCAGCAGCTCGGCGGGGAACACCGGGGAGCTGTTTTTT. This translates into CASSSAGNTGELFF.